This T cell receptor (beta chain) was profiled in a study of blood T cell repertoires in COVID-19. In the study overall: Acute and convalescent COVID-19 specimens originated in the United States, Italy and Spain. In each case, the material was cDNA or gDNA derived from T cells, B-cell-depleted T cells, or PBMCs.

Clinical history as reported by participants underpinned cohort assignment. The CDR3 covers 13 residues. Germline V lookup: CDR1 GTSNPN, CDR2 SVGIG (reference sequence). Trimming took 2 bases from V and 10 from J, leaving 12 bases between them. Original handling: Amplified reference gene primers provided the basis for estimating nucleated cell counts. TCRdb keeps only in-frame clones here, not all; method: immunoSEQ multiplex PCR. The DNA gave D and trimming, while V, J and clone size come from that table. The data show some 320,000 clones, more than 90% seen once. The TCR sequence derives from a man in his 60s who had recovered from COVID-19. This chain joins TRBV30 and TRBJ1-6; D gene unclear. The sample taken for sequencing was PBMCs or T cells enriched from blood (not recorded which). CDR3 nucleotides: TGTGCCTGGAGTAAAACTGAACCCTCACCCCTCCACTTT. Protein: CAWSKTEPSPLHF. The full variable domain, completed using reference TRBV30 and TRBJ1-6, is SQTIHQWPATLVQPVGSPLSLECTVEGTSNPNLYWYRQAAGRGLQLLFYSVGIGQISSEVPQNLSASRPQDRQFILSSKKLLLSDSGFYLCAWSKTEPSPLHFGNGTRLTVT.